The clone carrying this TCR beta chain was detected many times. The data were taken from a study of T-cell reconstitution after alpha-beta-depleted transplantation in children. It was with unique molecular identifiers that the TCRbeta library was prepared. Each CDR3 protein is one row after TCRdb ran MiXCR on the PCR reads. Of 300,000 or so distinct CDR3 sequences in the sample, 9.9% were seen once. Between the trimmed V and J ends, which lost 3 bases and 0 bases, there was a span of 8 bases. This CDR3 region has 14 residues. The clonotype comes from a human donor who donated a stem cell graft to a child with SCID. This rearrangement joins TRBV12-3 or TRBV12-4 to TRBJ1-1; D gene uncertain. Source: PBMCs from the stem cell graft donor, taken from the stem cell graft. This chain's CDR3 is CASSFNDLNTEAFF. In DNA, the CDR3 is TGTGCCAGCAGTTTCAACGACCTGAACACTGAAGCTTTCTTT.